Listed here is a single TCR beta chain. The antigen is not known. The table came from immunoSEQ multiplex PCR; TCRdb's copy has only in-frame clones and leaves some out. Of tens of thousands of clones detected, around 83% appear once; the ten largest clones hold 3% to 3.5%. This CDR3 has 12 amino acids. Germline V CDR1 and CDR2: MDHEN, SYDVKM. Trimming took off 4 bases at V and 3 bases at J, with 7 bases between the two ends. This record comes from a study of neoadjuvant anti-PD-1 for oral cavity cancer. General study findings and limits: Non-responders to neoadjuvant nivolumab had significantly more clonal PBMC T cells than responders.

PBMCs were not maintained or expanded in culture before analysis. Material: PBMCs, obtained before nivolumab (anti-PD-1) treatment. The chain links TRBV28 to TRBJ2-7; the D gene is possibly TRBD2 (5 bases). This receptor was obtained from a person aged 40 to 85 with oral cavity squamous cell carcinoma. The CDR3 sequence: CASSYGGYEQYF. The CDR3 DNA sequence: TGTGCCAGCAGTTATGGAGGCTACGAGCAGTACTTC. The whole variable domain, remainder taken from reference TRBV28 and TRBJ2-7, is DVKVTQSSRYLVKRTGEKVFLECVQDMDHENMFWYRQDPGLGLRLIYFSYDVKMKEKGDIPEGYSVSREKKERFSLILESASTNQTSMYLCASSYGGYEQYFGPGTRLTVT.